This record covers a single T cell receptor beta chain. The CDR3 end shows no conserved phenylalanine or tryptophan, and so a read error is likely. The limits of the CDR3 on the DNA are not certain, so only TCRdb's listed CDR3 is given. The CDR3 is 12 residues long, ends included. Germline CDR1 reads SGHVS; CDR2 reads FQNEAQ. Patients selected for sequencing had displayed CD8+CD57+ cell expansion by flow cytometry. The data belong to a study of CD8+CD57+ T cells in acquired aplastic anemia. Using genomic DNA as the template, TCR beta VDJ and CDR3 profiling was carried out. TCRdb independently ran MiXCR on the reads; one entry per CDR3 protein. The sample consists of 200,000 to 300,000 distinct CDR3 sequences, approximately 86% of them appearing once.

The V call is TRBV7-8, the J call TRBJ2-3. This receptor was identified in a human donor with aplastic anemia. Sequenced input: sorted CD4+, CD8+, or CD8+CD57+ T cells (not recorded which) from PBMCs. CDR3 in amino acids: CASSFRPDGQAL.